This T cell receptor beta chain was observed in a study of neurological immune-mediated disorders. Study-wide points: HTLV-1-associated myelopathy ranked highest for TCR clonal expansion and multiple sclerosis lowest, beneath healthy controls.

Ten or more counts support this clonotype. Its antigen remains unknown. The team produced cDNA through 5'RACE using 10-nucleotide random UMIs. MiXCR was run by TCRdb on the 5' RACE reads, yielding one entry per CDR3 protein. The data show some 71,000 distinct CDR3 sequences, with roughly a tenth seen just once and 9.5% to 10% held by the top ten. Regarding time point: longitudinal time-point 1 (baseline). Sequencing was performed on PBMCs. The sequence came from a young man in good health.

CDR3 protein: CASSLGGAGANVLTF. The CDR3 DNA reads TGTGCCAGCAGCCTAGGGGGGGCTGGGGCCAACGTCCTGACTTTC. The V call is TRBV7-3, the J call TRBJ2-6; the D gene is possibly TRBD2 (7 bases). Between the trimmed V and J ends, which lost 5 bases and 2 bases, there was a span of 10 bases. In germline, CDR1 is SGHTA, CDR2 FQGTGA. The CDR3 contains 15 residues.